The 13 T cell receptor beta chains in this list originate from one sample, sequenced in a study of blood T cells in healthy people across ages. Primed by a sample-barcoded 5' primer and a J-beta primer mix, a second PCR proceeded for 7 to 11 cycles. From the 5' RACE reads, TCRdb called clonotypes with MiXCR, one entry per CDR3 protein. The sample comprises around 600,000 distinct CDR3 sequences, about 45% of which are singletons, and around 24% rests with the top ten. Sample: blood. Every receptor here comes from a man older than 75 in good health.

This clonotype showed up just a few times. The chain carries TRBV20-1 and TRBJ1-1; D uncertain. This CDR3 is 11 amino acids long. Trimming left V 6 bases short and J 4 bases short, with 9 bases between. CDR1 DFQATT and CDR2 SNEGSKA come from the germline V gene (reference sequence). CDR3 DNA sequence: TGCAGTGCCCGGTGGGGCACTGAAGCTTTCTTT. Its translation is CSARWGTEAFF.

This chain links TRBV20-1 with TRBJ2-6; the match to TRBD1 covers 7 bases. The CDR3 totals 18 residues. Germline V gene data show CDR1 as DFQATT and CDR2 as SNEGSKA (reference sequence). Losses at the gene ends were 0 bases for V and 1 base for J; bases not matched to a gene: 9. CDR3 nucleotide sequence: TGCAGTGCTAGAGATCTACGCCAGGGGGATTCTGGGGCCAACGTCCTGACTTTC. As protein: CSARDLRQGDSGANVLTF.

CDR3: CSARVRGTDNYGYTF. The CDR3 DNA follows: TGCAGTGCTAGAGTGAGGGGGACAGACAACTATGGCTACACCTTC. The chain has TRBV20-1 and TRBJ1-2; 7 bases are shared with TRBD1. V was clipped by 1 base and J by 2 bases; unmatched bases: 7. Germline loops: CDR1 DFQATT, CDR2 SNEGSKA (reference sequence). This CDR3 region has 15 residues.

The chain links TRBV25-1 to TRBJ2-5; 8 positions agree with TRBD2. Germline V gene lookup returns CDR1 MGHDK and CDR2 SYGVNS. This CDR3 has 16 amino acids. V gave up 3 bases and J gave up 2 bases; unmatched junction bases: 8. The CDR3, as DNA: TGTGCCAGCAGTGATTTTGCGGGAGGAAATCAAGAGACCCAGTACTTC. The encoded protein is CASSDFAGGNQETQYF. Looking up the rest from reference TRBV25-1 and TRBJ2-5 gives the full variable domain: EADIYQTPRYLVIGTGKKITLECSQTMGHDKMYWYQQDPGMELHLIHYSYGVNSTEKGDLSSESTVSRIRTEHFPLTLESARPSHTSQYLCASSDFAGGNQETQYFGPGTRLLVL.

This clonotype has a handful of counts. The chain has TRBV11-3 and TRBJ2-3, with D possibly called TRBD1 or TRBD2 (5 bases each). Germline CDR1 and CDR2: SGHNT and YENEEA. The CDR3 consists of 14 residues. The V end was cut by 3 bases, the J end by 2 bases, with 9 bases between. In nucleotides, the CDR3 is TGTGCCAGCAGCTTCGGGGCCCTCACAGATACGCAGTATTTT. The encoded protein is CASSFGALTDTQYF.

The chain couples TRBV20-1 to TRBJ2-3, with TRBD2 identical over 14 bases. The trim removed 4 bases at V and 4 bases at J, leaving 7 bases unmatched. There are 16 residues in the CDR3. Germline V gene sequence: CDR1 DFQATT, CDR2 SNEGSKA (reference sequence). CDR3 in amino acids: CSATGTSGSPADTQYF. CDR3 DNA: TGCAGTGCTACTGGGACTAGCGGGAGTCCGGCAGATACGCAGTATTTT.

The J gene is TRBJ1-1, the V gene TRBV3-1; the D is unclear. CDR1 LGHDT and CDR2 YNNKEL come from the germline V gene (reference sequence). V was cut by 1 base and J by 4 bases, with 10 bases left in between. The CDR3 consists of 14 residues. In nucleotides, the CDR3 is TGTGCCAGCAGCCAAGTGAGGGCGGGCACTGAAGCTTTCTTT. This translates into CASSQVRAGTEAFF.

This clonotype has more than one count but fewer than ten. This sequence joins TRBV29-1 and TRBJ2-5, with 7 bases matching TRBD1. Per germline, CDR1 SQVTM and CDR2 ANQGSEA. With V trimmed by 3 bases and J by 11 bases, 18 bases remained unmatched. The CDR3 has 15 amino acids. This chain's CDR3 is CSVESPGTAYNEQYF. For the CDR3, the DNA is TGCAGCGTTGAGTCCCCCGGGACAGCCTACAATGAGCAGTACTTC.

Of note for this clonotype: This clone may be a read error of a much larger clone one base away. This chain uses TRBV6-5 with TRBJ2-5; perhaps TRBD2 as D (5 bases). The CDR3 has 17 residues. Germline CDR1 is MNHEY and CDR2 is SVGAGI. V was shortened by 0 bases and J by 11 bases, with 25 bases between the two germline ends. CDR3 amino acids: CASSYSIYSGSYNEQYF. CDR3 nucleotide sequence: TGTGCCAGCAGTTACTCGATTTACAGCGGCTCTTACAATGAGCAGTACTTC.

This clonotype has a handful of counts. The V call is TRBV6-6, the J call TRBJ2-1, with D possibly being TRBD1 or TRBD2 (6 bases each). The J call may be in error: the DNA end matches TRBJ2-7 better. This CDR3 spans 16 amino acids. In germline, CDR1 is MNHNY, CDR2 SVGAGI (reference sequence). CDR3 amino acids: CASTSARGLAYNEQYF. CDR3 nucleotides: TGTGCCAGCACATCAGCCCGGGGGCTAGCGTACAATGAGCAGTACTTC.

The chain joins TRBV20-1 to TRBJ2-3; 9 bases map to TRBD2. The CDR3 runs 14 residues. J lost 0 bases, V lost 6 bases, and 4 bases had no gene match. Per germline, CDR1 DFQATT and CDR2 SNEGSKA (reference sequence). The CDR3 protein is CSASGLASTDTQYF. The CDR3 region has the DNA TGCAGTGCCTCTGGACTAGCGAGCACAGATACGCAGTATTTT.

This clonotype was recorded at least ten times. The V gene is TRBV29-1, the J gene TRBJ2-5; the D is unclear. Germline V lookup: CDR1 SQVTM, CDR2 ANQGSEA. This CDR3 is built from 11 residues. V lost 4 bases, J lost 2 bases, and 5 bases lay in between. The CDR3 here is CSVGQQETQYF. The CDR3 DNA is TGCAGCGTTGGGCAACAAGAGACCCAGTACTTC.

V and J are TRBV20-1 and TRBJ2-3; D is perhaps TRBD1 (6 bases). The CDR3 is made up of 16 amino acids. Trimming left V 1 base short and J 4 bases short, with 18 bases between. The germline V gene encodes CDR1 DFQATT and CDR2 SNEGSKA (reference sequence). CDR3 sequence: CSARVGMGAFSDTQYF. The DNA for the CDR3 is TGCAGTGCTAGAGTCGGGATGGGGGCCTTTTCAGATACGCAGTATTTT.